This TCR beta chain came from a study of T cell repertoires in cytomegalovirus infection. Study results and caveats: Within the response measured ex vivo, HLA-C-restricted CMV-specific TCR beta clonotypes were dominant.

This clonotype has only a few counts. Antigen specificity is unknown. TCRdb reprocessed the reads with MiXCR, giving one entry per CDR3 protein. Among some 220,000 distinct CDR3 sequences listed, roughly 6.5% were seen once. V was shortened by 3 bases and J by 2 bases, with 11 bases between the two germline ends. Germline CDR1 SQVTM, CDR2 ANQGSEA. The CDR3 length is 13 residues. This sequence was found in a human donor in good health (CMV status not recorded). Some clones in this sample may be carry-over from other donors' samples. The rearrangement uses TRBV29-1 and TRBJ2-7, with a possible D match to TRBD1 (6 bases). Sequenced material: PBMCs. The DNA of the CDR3 is TGCAGCGTTGATCGGACAGTGGCCTACGAGCAGTACTTC. It translates to CSVDRTVAYEQYF.